The 15 T cell receptor beta chains reported below all come from one sample, sequenced in a study of blood T cells in healthy people across ages. Combining a sample-barcoded 5' primer with a J-beta primer mix, a second PCR ran for 7 to 11 cycles. A single record per CDR3 protein comes from TCRdb applying MiXCR to the 5' RACE reads. The sample shows around 1,700,000 distinct CDR3 sequences, about 28% of them seen only once. The specimen sequenced was blood. All receptors come from a woman aged 30 to 39 in good health.

The DNA of the CDR3 is TGTGCCAGCAGCATACGACTAGCGGTTCAAGAGACCCAGTACTTC. As protein: CASSIRLAVQETQYF. The rearrangement joins TRBV7-2 to TRBJ2-5, with 9 bases fitting TRBD2. The germline V gene encodes CDR1 SGHTA and CDR2 FQGNSA. CDR3 size: 15 residues. Unmatched junction bases numbered 6, after V lost 5 bases and J lost 2 bases.

Only a few counts were recorded for this clonotype. The rearrangement uses TRBV7-9 and TRBJ1-2; the D gene is possibly TRBD1 (5 bases). V lost 5 bases to trimming and J lost 0 bases, with 13 bases between them. Germline loops: CDR1 SEHNR, CDR2 FQNEAQ (reference sequence). The CDR3 consists of 15 residues. CDR3 region: CASSPRTWPNYGYTF. CDR3 nucleotides: TGTGCCAGCAGCCCAAGGACATGGCCTAACTATGGCTACACCTTC.

This clonotype has only one observation. V and J are TRBV3-1 and TRBJ2-7, with 9 bases fitting TRBD2. CDR3 length: 16 amino acids. Germline assignment: CDR1 LGHDT and CDR2 YNNKEL (reference sequence). Trimming took 0 bases from V and 7 from J; bases not matched to a gene: 10. CDR3 region: CASSQDGGRVYNEQYF. CDR3 coding DNA: TGTGCCAGCAGCCAAGACGGCGGGAGGGTGTACAATGAGCAGTACTTC.

Only a few counts were recorded for this clonotype. V and J are TRBV28 and TRBJ2-5; D might be TRBD1 (5 bases). Trimming left V 4 bases short and J 0 bases short, with 9 bases between. CDR1 is MDHEN, CDR2 SYDVKM, per germline. The CDR3 loop spans 14 amino acids. CDR3 in DNA: TGTGCCAGCAGTTCTTCCAGGGACCAAGAGACCCAGTACTTC. Amino acids: CASSSSRDQETQYF.

This clonotype was detected ten times or more. The chain recombines TRBV11-2 with TRBJ1-5; 7 nucleotides agree with TRBD1. Looked up from germline, CDR1 is SGHAT and CDR2 is FQNNGV. The V segment lost 6 bases and the J segment 3 bases; nucleotides outside the gene matches: 2. CDR3 size: 13 residues. The CDR3 DNA follows: TGTGCCAGCAGTCAGGGGGACAATCAGCCCCAGCATTTT. Residues: CASSQGDNQPQHF.

J is TRBJ2-1 and V is TRBV7-9; D tentatively reads TRBD1 or TRBD2 (5 bases each). CDR3 length equals 15 residues. Per germline, CDR1 SEHNR and CDR2 FQNEAQ (reference sequence). Trimming left V 3 bases short and J 8 bases short, with 17 bases between. CDR3 DNA: TGTGCCAGCAGCTTTGCGCCGGGACCCCTCGATGAGCAGTTCTTC. Translation gives CASSFAPGPLDEQFF.

This chain uses TRBV29-1 with TRBJ2-7; D might be TRBD1 or TRBD2, each matching 5 bases. V lost 4 bases and J 5 bases, leaving 18 bases between the germline ends. Germline CDR1 is SQVTM and CDR2 is ANQGSEA. The CDR3 sequence is 14 residues long. The CDR3 DNA sequence: TGCAGCGTTGCCGGGACCGGGCCGGGAAACGAGCAGTACTTC. Translation gives CSVAGTGPGNEQYF.

This clonotype was detected only a few times. This may be a read error, as it is one base from a much larger clone. The genes are TRBV10-2 and TRBJ2-7; no firm D call. The CDR3 contains 16 residues. Germline CDR1 WSHSY, CDR2 SAAADI. The chain's CDR3 is CASSESRTIAPYKQYF. The CDR3 DNA follows: TGCGCCAGCAGTGAGTCGCGCACAATTGCTCCCTACAAGCAGTACTTC.

The CDR3 reads CASGSPGSGEQYF. The CDR3 DNA reads as TGCGCCAGCGGCTCCCCAGGGTCCGGCGAGCAGTACTTC. The genes are TRBV5-1 and TRBJ2-7; TRBD1 might be the D (5 bases). The CDR3 is 13 amino acids. Looked up from germline, CDR1 is SGHRS and CDR2 is YFSETQ. V was clipped by 7 bases and J by 6 bases, with 17 bases between them.

This sequence joins TRBV29-1 and TRBJ1-2, with D perhaps TRBD1 (5 bases). CDR1 and CDR2 (germline): SQVTM, ANQGSEA. With 7 bases removed from V and 8 bases from J, the gap between germline ends came to 20 bases. This CDR3 contains 13 residues. The CDR3, as DNA: TGCAGCGACCGGTGGGGGTTGGGTGAAGGCTACACCTTC. Translated: CSDRWGLGEGYTF.

This clonotype has a single count. This could be a read error, since a much larger clone is one nucleotide away. The rearrangement uses TRBV29-1 and TRBJ2-5; D remains unclear. Germline loops: CDR1 SQVTM, CDR2 ANQGSEA. CDR3 length: 13 residues. V lost 2 bases, J lost 5 bases, and 12 bases lay in between. In nucleotides, the CDR3 is TGCAGCGTTGAAACAGAGGCGGTGGAGACCCAGTACTTC. Protein sequence: CSVETEAVETQYF.

Details on this clonotype: Possible read error: a much larger clone is one base away. CDR3 coding DNA: TGCACCAGCGGCTTTAGCGGGAGCTACGAGCAGTACTTC. Amino acid sequence: CTSGFSGSYEQYF. The rearrangement links TRBV10-2 to TRBJ2-7; 9 bases align to TRBD2. This CDR3 region has 13 residues. In germline, CDR1 is WSHSY, CDR2 SAAADI.

V gene TRBV5-1 combines with J gene TRBJ2-7; D uncertain. Germline assignment: CDR1 SGHRS and CDR2 YFSETQ. The CDR3 length is 14 residues. V dropped 4 bases and J dropped 1 base, with 12 bases sitting between them. CDR3: CASSVDPESYEQYF. The CDR3 region has the DNA TGCGCCAGCAGCGTCGACCCGGAGTCCTACGAGCAGTACTTC.

J is TRBJ2-7 and V is TRBV18, with 8 bases aligning to TRBD1. V lost 3 bases, J lost 6 bases, and 13 bases stayed unmatched. The germline V gene encodes CDR1 KGHSH and CDR2 LQKENI. This CDR3 region has 16 residues. CDR3 in DNA: TGTGCCAGCTCACCTCTAGACTCGGGACAGGAGACCGAGCAGTACTTC. Its translation: CASSPLDSGQETEQYF.

This clonotype came up once. The CDR3, as DNA: TGTGCCAGCAGGGTCCGCGGGTCAACCAATGAGCAGTTCTTC. This translates into CASRVRGSTNEQFF. V is TRBV3-1 and J is TRBJ2-1; TRBD2 might be the D (5 bases). This CDR3 contains 14 residues. V lost 6 bases, J lost 6 bases, and 15 bases lay in between. Per germline, CDR1 LGHDT and CDR2 YNNKEL (reference sequence).